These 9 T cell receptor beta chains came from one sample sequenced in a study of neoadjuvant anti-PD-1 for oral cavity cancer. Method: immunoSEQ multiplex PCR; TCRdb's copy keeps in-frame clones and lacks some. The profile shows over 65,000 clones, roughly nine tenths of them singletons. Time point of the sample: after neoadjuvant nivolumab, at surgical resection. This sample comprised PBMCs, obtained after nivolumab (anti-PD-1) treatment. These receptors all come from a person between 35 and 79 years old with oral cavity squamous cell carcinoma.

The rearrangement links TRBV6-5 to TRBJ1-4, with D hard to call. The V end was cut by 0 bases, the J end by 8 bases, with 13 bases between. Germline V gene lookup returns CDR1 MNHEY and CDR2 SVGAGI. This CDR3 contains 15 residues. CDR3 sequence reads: CASSYSISGSEKLFF. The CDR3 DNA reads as TGTGCCAGCAGTTACTCGATTTCGGGTTCCGAAAAACTGTTTTTT.

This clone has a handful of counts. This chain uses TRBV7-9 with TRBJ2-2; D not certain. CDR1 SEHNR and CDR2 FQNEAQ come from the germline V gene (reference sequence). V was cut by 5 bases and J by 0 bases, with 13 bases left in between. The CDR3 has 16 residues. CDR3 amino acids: CASSDKSWANTGELFF. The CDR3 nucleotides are TGTGCCAGCAGCGACAAGTCGTGGGCGAACACCGGGGAGCTGTTTTTT.

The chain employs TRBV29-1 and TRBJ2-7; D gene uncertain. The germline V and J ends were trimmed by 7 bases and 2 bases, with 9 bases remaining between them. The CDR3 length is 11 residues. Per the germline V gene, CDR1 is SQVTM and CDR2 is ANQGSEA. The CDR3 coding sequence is TGCAGCGCCCTGACCCCCTACGAGCAGTACTTC. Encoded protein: CSALTPYEQYF.

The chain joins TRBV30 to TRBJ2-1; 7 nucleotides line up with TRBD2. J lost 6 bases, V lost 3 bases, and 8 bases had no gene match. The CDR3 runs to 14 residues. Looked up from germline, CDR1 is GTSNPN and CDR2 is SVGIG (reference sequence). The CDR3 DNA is TGTGCCTGGAGGGTAGCGGGCGCCACCAATGAGCAGTTCTTC. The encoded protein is CAWRVAGATNEQFF.

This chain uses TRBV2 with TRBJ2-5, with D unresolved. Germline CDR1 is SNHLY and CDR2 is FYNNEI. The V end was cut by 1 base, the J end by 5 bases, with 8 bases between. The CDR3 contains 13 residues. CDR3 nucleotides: TGTGCCAGCAGTGAAGGACTTTCTGAGACCCAGTACTTC. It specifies CASSEGLSETQYF.

The DNA for the CDR3 is TGTGCCAGCAGCCACCAAGACGGTCCCGGGATCGGACAATCTTACGAGCAGTACTTC. Its protein is CASSHQDGPGIGQSYEQYF. J is TRBJ2-7 and V is TRBV4-2, with D perhaps assigned TRBD1 or TRBD2 (5 bases each). This CDR3 contains 19 residues. Trimming removed 3 bases at V and 4 bases at J, with 28 bases between. Germline values: CDR1 LGHNA, CDR2 YNFKEQ.

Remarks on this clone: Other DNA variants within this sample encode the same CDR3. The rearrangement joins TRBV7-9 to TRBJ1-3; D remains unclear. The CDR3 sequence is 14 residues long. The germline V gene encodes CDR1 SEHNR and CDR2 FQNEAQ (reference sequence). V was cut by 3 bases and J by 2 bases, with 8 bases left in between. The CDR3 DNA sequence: TGTGCCAGCAGCTTGTCTGGAACTGGAAACACCATATATTTT. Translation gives CASSLSGTGNTIYF.

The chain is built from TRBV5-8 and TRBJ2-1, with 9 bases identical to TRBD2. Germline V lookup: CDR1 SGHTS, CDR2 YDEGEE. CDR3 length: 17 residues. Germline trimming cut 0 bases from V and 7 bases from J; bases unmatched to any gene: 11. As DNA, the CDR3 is TGTGCCAGCAGCTTGGCGGCGACTAGCGGACCAGGAAATGAGCAGTTCTTC. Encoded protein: CASSLAATSGPGNEQFF.

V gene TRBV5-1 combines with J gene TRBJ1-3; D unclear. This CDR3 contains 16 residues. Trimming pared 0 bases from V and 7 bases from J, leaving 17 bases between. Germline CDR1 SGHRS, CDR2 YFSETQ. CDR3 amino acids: CASSLGIASAANTIYF. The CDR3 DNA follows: TGCGCCAGCAGCTTGGGTATAGCCAGCGCGGCGAACACCATATATTTT.